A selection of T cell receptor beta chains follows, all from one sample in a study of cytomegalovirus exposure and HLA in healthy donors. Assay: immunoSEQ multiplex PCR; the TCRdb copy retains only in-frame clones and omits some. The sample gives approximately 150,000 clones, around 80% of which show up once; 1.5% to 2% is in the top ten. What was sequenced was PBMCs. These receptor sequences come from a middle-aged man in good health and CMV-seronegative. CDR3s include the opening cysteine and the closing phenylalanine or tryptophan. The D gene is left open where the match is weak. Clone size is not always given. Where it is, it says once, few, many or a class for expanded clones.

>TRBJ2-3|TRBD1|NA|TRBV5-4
TGTGCCAGCAGCCTACCGGGACAGGCAACAGATACGCAGTATTTT
CASSLPGQATDTQYF
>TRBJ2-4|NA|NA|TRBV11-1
TGTGCCAGCAGAGAACTAGCCAAAAACATTCAGTACTTC
CASRELAKNIQYF
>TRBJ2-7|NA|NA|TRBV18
TGTGCCAGCTCACCACCGGGTTCGGTAGCGGCTTCCTACGAGCAGTACTTC
CASSPPGSVAASYEQYF
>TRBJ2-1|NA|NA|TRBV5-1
TGCGCCAGCAGCACGACAGATCTAGACGAGCAGTTCTTC
CASSTTDLDEQFF
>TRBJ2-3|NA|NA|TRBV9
TGTGCCAGCAGCTACACAGATACGCAGTATTTT
CASSYTDTQYF
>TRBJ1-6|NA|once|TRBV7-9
TGTGCCAGCAGCACTCCTGGACTACCCCTCCACTTT
CASSTPGLPLHF
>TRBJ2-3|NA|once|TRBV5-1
TGCGCCAGCAGCTTGGTCCCGGGGTCAGTCACAGATACGCAGTATTTT
CASSLVPGSVTDTQYF
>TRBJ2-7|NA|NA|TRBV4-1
TGCGCCAGCAGCCAAGACCAGGCCTCCTACGAGCAGTACTTC
CASSQDQASYEQYF
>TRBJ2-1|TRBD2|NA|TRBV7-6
TGTGCCAGCAGCTTAGAGGCCGGGGGGTCCAATGAGCAGTTCTTC
CASSLEAGGSNEQFF
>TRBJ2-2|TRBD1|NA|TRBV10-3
TGTGCCATCAGCGGACAGGGGGCTAACACCGGGGAGCTGTTTTTT
CAISGQGANTGELFF
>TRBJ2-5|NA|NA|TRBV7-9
TGTGCCAGCAGCTTAAACCGACACTTACAAGAGACCCAGTACTTC
CASSLNRHLQETQYF
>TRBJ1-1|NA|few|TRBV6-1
TGTGCCTCACGTCGTCTCGGCACTGAAGCTTTCTTT
CASRRLGTEAFF
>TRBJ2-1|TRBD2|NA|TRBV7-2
TGTGCCAGCGGTCCCCAGGGCGGGAGCTCCTACAATGAGCAGTTCTTC
CASGPQGGSSYNEQFF
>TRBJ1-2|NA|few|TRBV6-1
TGTGCCAGCAGTCCGGACAAATCTAACTATGGCTACACCTTC
CASSPDKSNYGYTF
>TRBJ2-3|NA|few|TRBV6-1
TGTGCCAGCAGTGAAGCGGGGGGAGGAGCCCCAGATACGCAGTATTTT
CASSEAGGGAPDTQYF
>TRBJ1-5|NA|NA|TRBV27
TGTGCCAGTAGTTTAGGTGCAGGGAGCAATCAGCCCCAGCATTTT
CASSLGAGSNQPQHF
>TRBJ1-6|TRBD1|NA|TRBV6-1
TGTGCCAGCAGGTACGGGACAGGGGCTTTCTCACCCCTCCACTTT
CASRYGTGAFSPLHF
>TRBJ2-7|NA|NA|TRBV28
TGTGCCAGCAGTGGCCCCTCCTACGAGCAGTACTTC
CASSGPSYEQYF
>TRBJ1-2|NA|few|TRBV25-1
TGTGCCAGCAGTGAATCGAGCGGCTACACCTTC
CASSESSGYTF
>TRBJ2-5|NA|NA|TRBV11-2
TGTGCCAGCAGTCTCCAGCGAGAGACCCAGTACTTC
CASSLQRETQYF
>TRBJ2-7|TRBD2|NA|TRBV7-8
TGTGCCAGCAGTCAGATTGCGGGAGCCCTCTCCTACGAGCAGTACTTC
CASSQIAGALSYEQYF
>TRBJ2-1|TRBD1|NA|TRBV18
TGTGCCAGCTCACCACCCCAGGGGGTACGCAATGAGCAGTTCTTC
CASSPPQGVRNEQFF
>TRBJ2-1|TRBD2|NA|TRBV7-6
TGTGCCAGCAGCATATACGAGGGACTAGCGGGGGTCAATGAGCAGTTCTTC
CASSIYEGLAGVNEQFF
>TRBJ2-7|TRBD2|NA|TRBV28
TGTGCCAGCTCACCTTCGGGGGGGCCCAACTACGAGCAGTACTTC
CASSPSGGPNYEQYF
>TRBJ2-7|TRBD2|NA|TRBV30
TGTGCCTGGAGTGGGACTAGCGGCTTCTACGAGCAGTACTTC
CAWSGTSGFYEQYF
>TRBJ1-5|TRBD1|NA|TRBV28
TGTGCCAGCGAGTTCTCGGGACAGGGTAATCAGCCCCAGCATTTT
CASEFSGQGNQPQHF
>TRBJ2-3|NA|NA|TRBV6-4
TGTGCCAGCAGTGGCCCCGGAGATACGCAGTATTTT
CASSGPGDTQYF
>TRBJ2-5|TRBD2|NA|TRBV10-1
TGCGCCAGCAGTGAGGGACTAGCGGGGTGTGAGACCCAGTACTTC
CASSEGLAGCETQYF
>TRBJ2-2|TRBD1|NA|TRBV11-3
TGTGCCAGCAGCTTAACAGGGGCCACGAACACCGGGGAGCTGTTTTTT
CASSLTGATNTGELFF
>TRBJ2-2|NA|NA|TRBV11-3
TGTGCCAGCAGCCCCGGGGGAACCGGGGAGCTGTTTTTT
CASSPGGTGELFF
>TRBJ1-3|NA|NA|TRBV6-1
TGTGCCAGCAGTGAACTAACCGGGGGGTCAGGAAACACCATATATTTT
CASSELTGGSGNTIYF
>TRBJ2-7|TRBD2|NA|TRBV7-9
TGTTCCAGCAGCTTAAGTCTAGCGGGCCTAGGCGAGCAGTACTTC
CSSSLSLAGLGEQYF
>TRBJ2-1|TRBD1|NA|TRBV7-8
TGTGCCAGCAGCTTAGCCGGGACAGGGGACAATGAGCAGTTCTTC
CASSLAGTGDNEQFF
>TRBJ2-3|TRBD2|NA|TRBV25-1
TGTGCCAGCAGTCAAAGCGGGGATATGATAAGCACAGATACGCAGTATTTT
CASSQSGDMISTDTQYF
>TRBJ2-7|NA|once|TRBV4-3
TGCGCCAGCAGCCAAGATGCCGAGCAGTACTTC
CASSQDAEQYF
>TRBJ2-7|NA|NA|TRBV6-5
TGTGCCAGCAGTCGTCAGGTCTCTTACGAGCAGTACTTC
CASSRQVSYEQYF
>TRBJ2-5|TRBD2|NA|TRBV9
TGTGCCAGCAGCGTAGAGGGGCGGGGGGGCCGGGAGACCCAGTACTTC
CASSVEGRGGRETQYF
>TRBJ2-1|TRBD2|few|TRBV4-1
TGCGCCAGCAGCCAAGCCCCACCCCTCACTAGCGCTTTAAACAATGAGCAGTTCTTC
CASSQAPPLTSALNNEQFF
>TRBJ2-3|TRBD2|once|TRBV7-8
TGTGCCAGCAGCTTAAGCGGGACTAGCAATGGAGATACGCAGTATTTT
CASSLSGTSNGDTQYF
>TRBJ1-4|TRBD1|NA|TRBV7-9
TGTGCCAGCAGCTCGGACAGGGGATCTAATGAAAAACTGTTTTTT
CASSSDRGSNEKLFF
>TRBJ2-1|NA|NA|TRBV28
TGTGCCAGCATTGGTGAGGATAATGAGCAGTTCTTC
CASIGEDNEQFF
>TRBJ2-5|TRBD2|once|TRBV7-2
TGTGCCAGCAGCTCTTTGGGTAGCGGGGGGGCAGGAGAGACCCAGTACTTC
CASSSLGSGGAGETQYF
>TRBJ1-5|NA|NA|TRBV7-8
TGTGCCAGCAGCTTAGGGCCAGGGGTAGTCAATCAGCCCCAGCATTTT
CASSLGPGVVNQPQHF
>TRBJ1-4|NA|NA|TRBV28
TGTGCCAGCCGCCCCCGGGTTGCTAATGAAAAACTGTTTTTT
CASRPRVANEKLFF
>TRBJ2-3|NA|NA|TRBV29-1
TGCAGCGTTGACCCTACGGGGGATACGCAGTATTTT
CSVDPTGDTQYF
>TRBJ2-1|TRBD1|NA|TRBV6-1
TGTGCCAGCAGAGGGGACAGTCGCTCCTACAATGAGCAGTTCTTC
CASRGDSRSYNEQFF
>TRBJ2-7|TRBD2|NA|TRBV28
TGTGCCAGCAATGGGGGGGCGGGAGGGGGCTGGGACGAGCAGTACTTC
CASNGGAGGGWDEQYF
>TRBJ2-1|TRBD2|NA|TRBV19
TGTGCCAGTAACCCAGCGGGGACCTCCTACAATGAGCAGTTCTTC
CASNPAGTSYNEQFF
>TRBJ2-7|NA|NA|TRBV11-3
TGTGCCAGCCCCCTTAGGCCAGCGAACTACGAGCAGTACTTC
CASPLRPANYEQYF
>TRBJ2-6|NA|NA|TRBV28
TGTGCCAGCAGTTACGGGACACTAGACCCCGGCCTGACTTTC
CASSYGTLDPGLTF